These 32 T cell receptor beta chains were sequenced from one sample in a study of T cell repertoires in cytomegalovirus infection. TCRdb recomputed calls from the reads with MiXCR, one row per CDR3 protein. In the table there are just under 300,000 distinct CDR3 sequences, about a tenth of which are singletons. The sequenced sample was PBMCs. These receptor sequences come from a human donor in good health (CMV status not recorded). Some clones in this sample may be carry-over from other donors' samples.

The chain carries TRBV28 and TRBJ1-1, with 7 bases identical to TRBD1. CDR3 size: 13 residues. The V gene's germline CDR1 is MDHEN and CDR2 SYDVKM. With 11 bases clipped from V and 4 bases from J, the junction kept 10 bases outside the gene matches. Here the CDR3 DNA reads TGTGCCGGAACCAGGGGGGGGTCCACTGAAGCTTTCTTT. Translated, it gives CAGTRGGSTEAFF. Supplemented by reference TRBV28 and TRBJ1-1, the full variable domain reads DVKVTQSSRYLVKRTGEKVFLECVQDMDHENMFWYRQDPGLGLRLIYFSYDVKMKEKGDIPEGYSVSREKKERFSLILESASTNQTSMYLCAGTRGGSTEAFFGQGTRLTVV.

This clonotype was seen ten or more times. CDR3 residues: CASTPGNRAYGYTF. The CDR3 region has the DNA TGTGCCAGCACTCCCGGAAACAGAGCCTATGGCTACACCTTC. The V gene is TRBV28, the J gene TRBJ1-2; D uncertain. V dropped 7 bases and J dropped 4 bases, with 16 bases sitting between them. The germline V gene encodes CDR1 MDHEN and CDR2 SYDVKM. The CDR3 extends over 14 amino acids.

The CDR3 nucleotides read TGCAGTGCACCAAGGCAGGGATACGAGCAGTACTTC. It encodes CSAPRQGYEQYF. J is TRBJ2-7 and V is TRBV20-1; the D gene is possibly TRBD1 (5 bases). The CDR3 runs to 12 residues. CDR1 is DFQATT and CDR2 is SNEGSKA in the germline V gene (reference sequence). The V end lost 6 bases, the J end lost 4 bases, and 13 bases lay between the germline ends.

CDR3 sequence (DNA): TGTGCCAGCAGTTGGACTAGCGGCATTTACAATGAGCAGTTCTTC. Its protein product is CASSWTSGIYNEQFF. The rearrangement uses TRBV6-5 and TRBJ2-1; 10 nucleotides match TRBD2. V lost 4 bases to trimming and J lost 4 bases; unmatched junction nucleotides: 4. In germline, CDR1 is MNHEY, CDR2 SVGAGI. This CDR3 has 15 residues.

The chain joins TRBV20-1 to TRBJ2-5; 9 bases map to TRBD2. Unmatched junction bases numbered 9, after V lost 6 bases and J lost 4 bases. The CDR3 covers 14 residues. Germline loops: CDR1 DFQATT, CDR2 SNEGSKA (reference sequence). CDR3 in amino acids: CSADTLAGLETQYF. The CDR3, as DNA: TGCAGTGCCGATACTCTAGCGGGGTTAGAGACCCAGTACTTC.

The table lists this clonotype with many counts. This sequence joins TRBV6-1 and TRBJ2-7, with 7 bases matching TRBD1. This CDR3 region has 11 residues. The J segment lost 5 bases and the V segment lost 6 bases, leaving 1 base of the junction unmatched. Germline V gene sequence: CDR1 MNHNS, CDR2 SASEGT. The CDR3 DNA reads as TGTGCCAGCAGAACAGGGGACGAGCAGTACTTC. This translates into CASRTGDEQYF.

The table lists this clonotype with many counts. The chain has TRBV9 and TRBJ2-7; D is unresolved. This CDR3 is 14 amino acids long. The V and J ends lost 0 bases and 4 bases respectively, with 11 bases between them. Per the germline V gene, CDR1 is SGDLS and CDR2 is YYNGEE. CDR3 sequence: CASSVAVGLYEQYF. The CDR3 DNA follows: TGTGCCAGCAGCGTAGCTGTGGGTTTGTACGAGCAGTACTTC. Complete variable domain (other parts from reference TRBV9 and TRBJ2-7): DSGVTQTPKHLITATGQRVTLRCSPRSGDLSVYWYQQSLDQGLQFLIQYYNGEERAKGNILERFSAQQFPDLHSELNLSSLELGDSALYFCASSVAVGLYEQYFGPGTRLTVT.

This clonotype was counted only a few times. The rearrangement links TRBV5-4 to TRBJ2-7, with D possibly called TRBD1 or TRBD2 (6 bases each). The CDR3 spans 12 residues. Germline assignment: CDR1 SGHNT and CDR2 YYREEE (reference sequence). Trimming pared 1 base from V and 5 bases from J, leaving 7 bases between. The CDR3 is CASSLRGDEQYV. The DNA of the CDR3 is TGTGCCAGCAGCTTGAGGGGGGACGAGCAGTACGTC.

This clonotype was observed at least ten times. The chain carries TRBV7-2 and TRBJ2-3; D gene ambiguous. CDR1 SGHTA and CDR2 FQGNSA come from the germline V gene. This CDR3 comprises 15 residues. The V end lost 1 base, the J end lost 0 bases, and 8 bases lay between the germline ends. The CDR3 reads CASSLVLYSTDTQYF. The CDR3 bases are TGTGCCAGCAGCTTAGTGCTATATAGCACAGATACGCAGTATTTT.

The chain combines TRBV29-1 with TRBJ2-3, with 11 bases lining up with TRBD2. The J segment lost 2 bases and the V segment lost 5 bases, leaving 6 bases of the junction unmatched. Germline-derived CDR1 and CDR2 are SQVTM and ANQGSEA. This CDR3 contains 15 residues. CDR3 in DNA: TGCAGCGTTAGCCATAGCGGGGGGGCCACAGATACGCAGTATTTT. Protein sequence: CSVSHSGGATDTQYF.

V and J are TRBV2 and TRBJ1-1; possible D gene TRBD1, 6 bases. The germline V and J ends were trimmed by 7 bases and 7 bases, with 16 bases remaining between them. Germline CDR1 reads SNHLY; CDR2 reads FYNNEI. The CDR3 spans 13 residues. CDR3 residues: CASKRGEAYEAFF. The CDR3 nucleotides are TGTGCCAGCAAGAGGGGGGAAGCCTATGAAGCTTTCTTT.

This clonotype came up a few times. V and J are TRBV20-1 and TRBJ1-5; D is undetermined. The germline CDR1 and CDR2 sequences are DFQATT and SNEGSKA (reference sequence). Trimming cost V 4 bases and J 5 bases, with 15 bases left between them. This CDR3 comprises 14 residues. CDR3 bases: TGCAGTGCTATTCGGGGATTTAAAGATCAGCCCCAGCATTTT. Translation: CSAIRGFKDQPQHF.

This clonotype was seen repeatedly, ten times or more. The chain combines TRBV6-2 or TRBV6-3 with TRBJ1-5, with D perhaps matching TRBD1 (5 bases). V lost 5 bases to trimming and J lost 7 bases, with 21 bases between them. CDR1 is MNHEY, CDR2 SVGEGT, per germline. The CDR3 runs to 16 residues. The CDR3 coding sequence is TGTGCCAGCAGTCAACCCTCCGGGGGGTACAACCAGCCCCAGCATTTT. It specifies CASSQPSGGYNQPQHF.

In this sample, this clonotype turned up many times. The chain uses TRBV20-1 and TRBJ2-2, with TRBD2 matching over 9 bases. In germline, CDR1 is DFQATT, CDR2 SNEGSKA (reference sequence). V shed 1 base and J 5 bases; nucleotides not matched to a gene: 5. This CDR3 is built from 15 residues. The CDR3 loop is CSARASGVETGELFF. The CDR3 nucleotides read TGCAGTGCTAGAGCTAGCGGGGTCGAGACCGGGGAGCTGTTTTTT.

This clonotype was found many times. The V and J genes are TRBV12-3 or TRBV12-4 and TRBJ1-2, with D possibly TRBD1 on 5 matching bases. The CDR3 is made up of 12 amino acids. Trimming took 8 bases from V and 4 from J, leaving 11 bases between them. The CDR3 here is CASRGFSYGYTF. In DNA form, the CDR3 reads TGTGCCAGCCGGGGGTTTTCCTATGGCTACACCTTC.

The chain recombines TRBV29-1 with TRBJ1-2, with D unresolved. The germline CDR1 and CDR2 sequences are SQVTM and ANQGSEA. The CDR3 spans 14 residues. With 7 bases removed from V and 0 bases from J, the gap between germline ends came to 15 bases. The CDR3 DNA is TGCAGCGCCCGGGCCTTGGCGGCTAACTATGGCTACACCTTC. Translation gives CSARALAANYGYTF. Drawing the rest from reference TRBV29-1 and TRBJ1-2, the complete variable domain is SAVISQKPSRDICQRGTSLTIQCQVDSQVTMMFWYRQQPGQSLTLIATANQGSEATYESGFVIDKFPISRPNLTFSTLTVSNMSPEDSSIYLCSARALAANYGYTFGSGTRLTVV.

The chain is built from TRBV12-5 and TRBJ1-2; tentative D call: TRBD1 (5 bases). The ends were cut back, 1 base at V and 3 bases at J, with 15 bases in the middle. Per germline, CDR1 LGHNT and CDR2 FRNRAP. CDR3 length: 16 amino acids. The CDR3 DNA is TGTGCTAGTGGTTTGGGTCCCCAGGGAGGGGACTATGGCTACACCTTC. Protein product: CASGLGPQGGDYGYTF.

This clonotype was detected ten times or more. This chain connects TRBV7-2 to TRBJ2-7; tentatively, D is TRBD1 (6 bases). Germline-derived CDR1 and CDR2 are SGHTA and FQGNSA. Trimming removed 4 bases from V and 0 bases from J, with 10 bases in between. This CDR3 has 14 residues. The CDR3 loop reads CASSWDTTSYEQYF. The DNA for the CDR3 is TGTGCCAGCAGCTGGGACACTACCTCCTACGAGCAGTACTTC.

A note on this clonotype: Sequence at one end of the junction differs from germline and may be a read error. CDR3 in amino acids: CASSISRGTGELFF. The CDR3 DNA follows: TGTGCTAGCAGCATTTCCAGAGGGACCGGGGAGCTGTTTTTT. The chain recombines TRBV7-6 with TRBJ2-2; a weak D match, TRBD2 (5 bases). CDR1 SGHVS and CDR2 FNYEAQ come from the germline V gene. The CDR3 extends over 14 amino acids.

This clonotype occurred many times. The chain joins TRBV28 to TRBJ2-2; D is ambiguous. Germline CDR1 MDHEN, CDR2 SYDVKM. This CDR3 contains 13 residues. The V end lost 6 bases, the J end lost 6 bases, and 11 bases lay between the germline ends. In nucleotides, the CDR3 is TGTGCCAGCAGCCCTACGGTACCCGGGGAGCTGTTTTTT. This gives the protein CASSPTVPGELFF.

This clonotype was counted only a few times. The genes are TRBV6-5 and TRBJ2-6; a weak D match, TRBD1 (5 bases). Trimming removed 6 bases at V and 0 bases at J, with 12 bases between. The CDR3 is 16 amino acids. Germline values: CDR1 MNHEY, CDR2 SVGAGI. CDR3 sequence reads: CASRETQASGANVLTF. In DNA form, the CDR3 reads TGTGCCAGCAGAGAAACACAGGCCTCTGGGGCCAACGTCCTGACTTTC.

This clonotype was picked up many times. The chain employs TRBV20-1 and TRBJ2-3, with 7 bases fitting TRBD1. The junction had 4 bases not matched to a gene; V was cut back by 7 bases and J by 3 bases. From germline, CDR1 is DFQATT and CDR2 SNEGSKA (reference sequence). The CDR3 covers 12 residues. CDR3 DNA sequence: TGCAGTGGACAGGGCGGTACAGATACGCAGTATTTT. This gives the protein CSGQGGTDTQYF.

The table lists this clonotype with many counts. The chain combines TRBV7-2 with TRBJ1-5; the D gene is possibly TRBD1 (6 bases). CDR1 SGHTA and CDR2 FQGNSA come from the germline V gene. Trimming cost V 2 bases and J 0 bases, with 8 bases left between them. This CDR3 comprises 15 residues. The CDR3 DNA is TGTGCCAGCAGCTTATCAGGGGATAGCAATCAGCCCCAGCATTTT. This encodes CASSLSGDSNQPQHF.

This clonotype was found many times. The V gene is TRBV6-5, the J gene TRBJ2-2, with 9 positions matching TRBD1. The CDR3 sequence is 15 residues long. The germline V gene has CDR1 MNHEY and CDR2 SVGAGI. The V gene end was trimmed by 0 bases and the J gene end by 6 bases; junction bases not matched to a gene: 2. The CDR3 region is CASSYSGQGAGELFF. In DNA, the CDR3 is TGTGCCAGCAGTTACTCGGGACAGGGCGCCGGGGAGCTGTTTTTT.

This clonotype was counted ten times or more. The rearrangement links TRBV7-2 to TRBJ2-3; D tentatively fits TRBD1 or TRBD2 (5 bases each). Trimming stripped 4 bases from V and 10 bases from J, with 9 bases between. The CDR3 covers 11 residues. The germline CDR1 and CDR2 sequences are SGHTA and FQGNSA. Here the CDR3 DNA reads TGTGCCAGCAGCTCGTTGGGGGCGCAGTATTTT. It translates to CASSSLGAQYF.

This clonotype was recorded many times. The chain couples TRBV5-6 to TRBJ2-4, with 8 bases that match TRBD1. CDR3 length: 14 residues. Trimming took 3 bases from V and 6 from J; bases not matched to a gene: 5. From germline, CDR1 is SGHDT and CDR2 YYEEEE. CDR3 amino acids: CASSSDRALNIQYF. The CDR3 DNA is TGTGCCAGCAGCTCGGACAGGGCACTAAACATTCAGTACTTC.

The rearrangement uses TRBV29-1 and TRBJ2-3; TRBD2 agrees at 7 bases. This CDR3 spans 11 amino acids. Germline V gene sequence: CDR1 SQVTM, CDR2 ANQGSEA. J was trimmed by 9 bases and V by 5 bases; bases with no gene match: 5. This chain's CDR3 is CSVSGGNTQYF. DNA for the CDR3: TGCAGCGTTTCGGGGGGTAACACGCAGTATTTT.

This clonotype was detected ten times or more. The chain links TRBV29-1 to TRBJ2-2, with D maybe TRBD1 (5 bases). The CDR3 contains 12 residues. From germline, CDR1 is SQVTM and CDR2 ANQGSEA. Deletions cut 6 bases from V and 5 bases from J, with 10 bases between. The CDR3 region is CSVTGNTGELFF. In nucleotides, the CDR3 is TGCAGCGTAACAGGAAATACCGGGGAGCTGTTTTTT.

Many counts were recorded for this clonotype. This sequence joins TRBV7-2 and TRBJ2-2, with unresolved D. The CDR3 length is 13 residues. With 4 bases removed from V and 6 bases from J, the gap between germline ends came to 9 bases. Germline CDR1 reads SGHTA; CDR2 reads FQGNSA. CDR3 coding DNA: TGTGCCAGCAGCTCTCAGAATTCCGGGGAGCTGTTTTTT. Translated, it gives CASSSQNSGELFF.

The sample holds many counts of this clonotype. The chain uses TRBV20-1 and TRBJ1-6; no firm D call. The germline CDR1 and CDR2 sequences are DFQATT and SNEGSKA (reference sequence). This CDR3 spans 14 amino acids. Trimming cost V 5 bases and J 3 bases, with 11 bases left between them. CDR3 sequence reads: CSASDGSYNSPLHF. CDR3 DNA: TGCAGTGCTTCGGACGGGAGCTATAATTCACCCCTCCACTTT.

This clonotype was seen ten or more times. V gene TRBV6-2 or TRBV6-3 combines with J gene TRBJ2-1, with 8 bases aligning to TRBD1. Germline values: CDR1 MNHEY, CDR2 SVGEGT. With V trimmed by 7 bases and J by 13 bases, 6 bases remained unmatched. The CDR3 is made up of 11 amino acids. CDR3 sequence reads: CASTYGQGQFF. The CDR3 coding sequence is TGTGCCAGCACCTACGGACAGGGCCAGTTCTTC.

This clonotype has at least ten counts. The rearrangement joins TRBV20-1 to TRBJ2-5, with 8 bases matching TRBD2. With 3 bases clipped from V and 7 bases from J, the junction kept 13 bases outside the gene matches. The CDR3 has 15 residues. Per germline, CDR1 DFQATT and CDR2 SNEGSKA (reference sequence). The CDR3 region has the DNA TGCAGTGCTAGGCCCGGACTAGCACCTAAAGGGACCCAGTACTTC. It codes for CSARPGLAPKGTQYF.